These 25 T cell receptor beta chains were all obtained from the same sample, sequenced in a study of T cell changes during pregnancy in multiple sclerosis. Profiling relied on immunoSEQ multiplex PCR, and the TCRdb table lists in-frame clones only, not all of them. The sample carries around 49,000 clones, 90% recorded once. Sequences were derived from peripheral blood, sampled after pregnancy. The receptor set was obtained from a female donor in good health, enrolled as a control in a pregnancy study.

J is TRBJ2-5 and V is TRBV7-3, with 11 nucleotides matching TRBD1. CDR1 is SGHTA, CDR2 FQGTGA, per germline. Trimming took 4 bases from V and 5 from J; bases not matched to a gene: 3. This CDR3 has 14 amino acids. The CDR3 loop reads CASSSDRGQETQYF. CDR3 nucleotide sequence: TGTGCCAGCAGCTCGGACAGGGGGCAGGAGACCCAGTACTTC.

V gene TRBV4-2 combines with J gene TRBJ2-7; D perhaps matches TRBD2 (6 bases). V lost 0 bases, J lost 2 bases, and 20 bases lay in between. The CDR3 is made up of 18 amino acids. Germline loops: CDR1 LGHNA, CDR2 YNFKEQ. CDR3 region: CASSQDSGLGAGTYEQYF. CDR3 coding DNA: TGTGCCAGCAGCCAAGATTCCGGCCTTGGGGCGGGAACCTACGAGCAGTACTTC.

V and J are TRBV15 and TRBJ2-5; D may be TRBD2 (5 bases). Germline CDR1 and CDR2: LNHNV and YYDKDF (reference sequence). V lost 5 bases and J 5 bases, leaving 21 bases between the germline ends. The CDR3 extends over 16 amino acids. In DNA form, the CDR3 reads TGTGCCACCAGCCTAGGAGGCGGGCCGACGGGGGAGACCCAGTACTTC. Translated, it gives CATSLGGGPTGETQYF.

The chain employs TRBV6-1 and TRBJ2-7, with a weak D call TRBD1 (5 bases). The V end was cut by 2 bases, the J end by 2 bases, with 7 bases between. Germline V gives CDR1 MNHNS, CDR2 SASEGT. The CDR3 has 13 residues. CDR3 DNA sequence: TGTGCCAGCAGTGAAAGGGGCCCCTACGAGCAGTACTTC. Its protein is CASSERGPYEQYF.

The chain joins TRBV5-4 to TRBJ2-3; TRBD1 aligns across 8 bases. The CDR3 contains 16 residues. The V and J ends lost 0 bases and 7 bases, in that order; junction bases with no gene match: 10. Germline CDR1 is SGHNT and CDR2 is YYREEE (reference sequence). Here the CDR3 reads CASSLVVGQGVHTQYF. DNA of the CDR3: TGTGCCAGCAGCTTGGTGGTTGGACAGGGTGTCCATACGCAGTATTTT. The whole variable domain, filled in from reference TRBV5-4 and TRBJ2-3, reads ETGVTQSPTHLIKTRGQQVTLRCSSQSGHNTVSWYQQALGQGPQFIFQYYREEENGRGNFPPRFSGLQFPNYSSELNVNALELDDSALYLCASSLVVGQGVHTQYFGPGTRLTVL.

This chain joins TRBV19 and TRBJ2-4; 7 bases align to TRBD1. Germline V gives CDR1 LNHDA, CDR2 SQIVND (reference sequence). The CDR3 has 16 residues. The V gene end was trimmed by 3 bases and the J gene end by 9 bases; junction bases not matched to a gene: 14. The CDR3 coding sequence is TGTGCCAGTAGTATCGTGACAGGGAAGGGGTCGAGCATTCAGTACTTC. It yields the protein CASSIVTGKGSSIQYF.

The chain is built from TRBV6-7 and TRBJ2-7; 7 bases line up with TRBD1. TRBV6-7 is identified as an open reading frame with a role that is uncertain. The CDR3 covers 14 residues. Trimming at V came to 9 bases and at J to 1 base, leaving 9 bases not matched to a gene. The CDR3 DNA reads TGTGCCAGTTCCGGGACAGTGATATCCTACGAGCAGTACTTC. Translated: CASSGTVISYEQYF.

The V gene is TRBV9, the J gene TRBJ2-2, with D possibly being TRBD2 (5 bases). This CDR3 has 15 amino acids. Germline V gives CDR1 SGDLS, CDR2 YYNGEE. V lost 6 bases to trimming and J lost 0 bases, with 12 bases between them. CDR3 sequence (DNA): TGTGCCAGCAACGTGGCTAGCTCGAACACCGGGGAGCTGTTTTTT. Encoded protein: CASNVASSNTGELFF.

The chain has TRBV28 and TRBJ2-5; perhaps TRBD2 as D (5 bases). Trimming took 5 bases from V and 2 from J, leaving 18 bases between them. Germline assignment: CDR1 MDHEN and CDR2 SYDVKM. CDR3 size: 16 residues. The CDR3 DNA follows: TGTGCCAGCAGTACCCGAGGGAGATCCCCTCAAGAGACCCAGTACTTC. This codes for CASSTRGRSPQETQYF.

CDR3 residues: CASSWEQVNTEAFF. For the CDR3, the DNA is TGTGCCAGCAGCTGGGAACAGGTGAACACTGAAGCTTTCTTT. The V gene is TRBV5-5, the J gene TRBJ1-1; tentative D call: TRBD1 (5 bases). V lost 3 bases to trimming and J lost 0 bases, with 9 bases between them. In germline, CDR1 is SGHKS, CDR2 YYEKEE (reference sequence). This CDR3 is 14 amino acids long.

The rearrangement uses TRBV19 and TRBJ2-7; D gene uncertain. Trimming took off 0 bases at V and 0 bases at J, with 12 bases between the two ends. CDR1 is LNHDA and CDR2 is SQIVND in the germline V gene (reference sequence). The CDR3 is made up of 16 amino acids. The CDR3 loop reads CASSIDRDKSSYEQYF. CDR3 in DNA: TGTGCCAGTAGTATAGATAGAGACAAGAGCTCCTACGAGCAGTACTTC.

The V and J genes are TRBV7-9 and TRBJ2-1; D remains unclear. Trimming cost V 2 bases and J 0 bases, with 20 bases left between them. Germline V gene sequence: CDR1 SEHNR, CDR2 FQNEAQ (reference sequence). The CDR3 spans 19 residues. This chain's CDR3 is CASSLYMAQRPLSYNEQFF. CDR3 bases: TGTGCCAGCAGCTTATATATGGCCCAGCGTCCCCTCTCCTACAATGAGCAGTTCTTC.

This clone was observed at least ten times. The chain carries TRBV6-4 and TRBJ2-1; D may be TRBD2 (5 bases). This CDR3 contains 16 residues. Trimming cost V 3 bases and J 0 bases, with 12 bases left between them. Germline CDR1 and CDR2: MRHNA and SNTAGT. This CDR3 is CASSEFERSSYNEQFF. DNA of the CDR3: TGTGCCAGCAGTGAGTTCGAGCGGAGCTCCTACAATGAGCAGTTCTTC.

This clone has a handful of counts. The gene calls are TRBV6-6 and TRBJ1-2; D is undetermined. The germline V gene encodes CDR1 MNHNY and CDR2 SVGAGI (reference sequence). V gave up 6 bases and J gave up 6 bases, with 5 bases separating them. The CDR3 contains 10 residues. This chain's CDR3 is CASSRDGYTF. As DNA, the CDR3 is TGTGCCAGCAGCCGAGATGGCTACACCTTC.

The gene calls are TRBV9 and TRBJ2-7; 7 bases match TRBD1. This CDR3 is 11 amino acids long. Germline CDR1 is SGDLS and CDR2 is YYNGEE. J lost 7 bases, V lost 4 bases, and 2 bases had no gene match. CDR3 region: CASSTGEEQYF. DNA of the CDR3: TGTGCCAGCAGCACAGGGGAAGAGCAGTACTTC.

This clone has a single count. The V call is TRBV28, the J call TRBJ2-5; the D gene is possibly TRBD2 (6 bases). The CDR3 sequence is 16 residues long. Germline V gene data show CDR1 as MDHEN and CDR2 as SYDVKM. Trimming pared 6 bases from V and 3 bases from J, leaving 20 bases between. CDR3 sequence: CASSSPGSGNKETQYF. CDR3 bases: TGTGCCAGCAGCTCCCCGGGTAGCGGCAATAAAGAGACCCAGTACTTC.

The chain recombines TRBV6-1 with TRBJ1-5; 8 nucleotides line up with TRBD1. J was trimmed by 6 bases and V by 5 bases; bases with no gene match: 9. Germline loops: CDR1 MNHNS, CDR2 SASEGT. This CDR3 contains 15 residues. In DNA form, the CDR3 reads TGTGCCAGCAGTCTTACAGGGGGAGGTATTCAGCCCCAGCATTTT. The encoded protein is CASSLTGGGIQPQHF.

This chain connects TRBV7-6 to TRBJ2-1, with TRBD2 identical over 7 bases. Trimming took 5 bases from V and 3 from J; bases not matched to a gene: 13. The CDR3 loop spans 17 amino acids. CDR1 and CDR2 from the germline V gene are SGHVS and FNYEAQ. The CDR3 region is CASSPAPKRGSYNEQFF. Here the CDR3 DNA reads TGTGCCAGCAGCCCCGCACCGAAGCGGGGTAGCTACAATGAGCAGTTCTTC.

This chain joins TRBV4-3 and TRBJ2-1; 7 bases map to TRBD2. V lost 0 bases, J lost 6 bases, and 8 bases stayed unmatched. This CDR3 is built from 16 residues. CDR1 is LGHNA, CDR2 YSLEER, per germline. The CDR3 DNA sequence: TGCGCCAGCAGCCAAGAAACAGCGGGGAGCCCCAATGAGCAGTTCTTC. It encodes CASSQETAGSPNEQFF.

V gene TRBV4-3 combines with J gene TRBJ2-7, with no clear D. Deletions cut 0 bases from V and 2 bases from J, with 8 bases between. CDR3 length: 14 amino acids. CDR1 is LGHNA and CDR2 is YSLEER in the germline V gene. The DNA of the CDR3 is TGCGCCAGCAGCCAAGACGTCTCCCCCTACGAGCAGTACTTC. Translation: CASSQDVSPYEQYF.

The chain recombines TRBV7-8 with TRBJ2-7; 7 nucleotides agree with TRBD1. V was clipped by 1 base and J by 4 bases; unmatched bases: 7. Germline assignment: CDR1 SGHVS and CDR2 FQNEAQ. This CDR3 has 15 amino acids. In nucleotides, the CDR3 is TGTGCCAGCAGCTTAGAAAAGGGGGCGCGATACGAGCAGTACTTC. As protein: CASSLEKGARYEQYF.

This clone came up once. This chain connects TRBV29-1 to TRBJ2-2, with D perhaps matching TRBD1 (5 bases). Germline V CDR1 and CDR2: SQVTM, ANQGSEA. This CDR3 contains 13 residues. V lost 6 bases, J lost 4 bases, and 12 bases lay in between. The CDR3 is CSVGSGRTGELFF. The CDR3 bases are TGCAGCGTAGGCTCAGGGCGCACCGGGGAGCTGTTTTTT.

This clone has a single count. The chain combines TRBV4-3 with TRBJ1-4; D unresolved. CDR3 length: 15 amino acids. The germline V gene encodes CDR1 LGHNA and CDR2 YSLEER. The germline V and J ends were trimmed by 0 bases and 8 bases, with 13 bases remaining between them. The CDR3 DNA follows: TGCGCCAGCAGCCAAGATGAGGTCGCAGCGGAAAAACTGTTTTTT. Encoded protein: CASSQDEVAAEKLFF.

The chain combines TRBV4-1 with TRBJ1-5; TRBD1 agrees at 12 bases. The germline gives CDR1 MGHRA, CDR2 YSYEKL. Trimming at V came to 0 bases and at J to 2 bases, leaving 2 bases not matched to a gene. The CDR3 sequence is 17 residues long. The CDR3 spells CASSQEGQGAGNQPQHF. The CDR3 DNA is TGCGCCAGCAGCCAAGAGGGACAGGGGGCCGGCAATCAGCCCCAGCATTTT.

This rearrangement joins TRBV5-1 to TRBJ1-1; TRBD1 agrees at 7 bases. Germline-derived CDR1 and CDR2 are SGHRS and YFSETQ. CDR3 size: 15 residues. Trimming cost V 5 bases and J 1 base; bases outside gene matches: 8. CDR3 residues: CASSRRQGKNTEAFF. CDR3 nucleotides: TGCGCCAGCAGTCGTCGACAGGGTAAGAACACTGAAGCTTTCTTT.